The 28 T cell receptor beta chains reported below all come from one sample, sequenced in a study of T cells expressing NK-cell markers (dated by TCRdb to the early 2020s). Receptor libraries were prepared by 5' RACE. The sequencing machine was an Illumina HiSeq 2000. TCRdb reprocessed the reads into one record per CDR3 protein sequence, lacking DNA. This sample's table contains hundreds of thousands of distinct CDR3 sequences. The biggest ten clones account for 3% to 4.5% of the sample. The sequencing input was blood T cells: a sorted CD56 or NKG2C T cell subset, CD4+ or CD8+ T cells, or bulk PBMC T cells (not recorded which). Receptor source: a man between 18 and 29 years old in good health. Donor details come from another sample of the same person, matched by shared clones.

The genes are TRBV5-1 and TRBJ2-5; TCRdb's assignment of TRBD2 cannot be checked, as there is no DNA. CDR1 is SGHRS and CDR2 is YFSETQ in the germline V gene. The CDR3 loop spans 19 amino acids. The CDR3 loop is CASSSPGLAGGLAGETQYF. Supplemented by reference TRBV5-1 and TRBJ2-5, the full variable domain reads KAGVTQTPRYLIKTRGQQVTLSCSPISGHRSVSWYQQTPGQGLQFLFEYFSETQRNKGNFPGRFSGRQFSNSRSEMNVSTLELGDSALYLCASSSPGLAGGLAGETQYFGPGTRLLVL.

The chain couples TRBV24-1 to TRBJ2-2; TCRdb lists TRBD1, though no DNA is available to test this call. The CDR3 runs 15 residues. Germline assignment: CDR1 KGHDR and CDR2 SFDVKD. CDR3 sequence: CATSDTGEDPGELFF.

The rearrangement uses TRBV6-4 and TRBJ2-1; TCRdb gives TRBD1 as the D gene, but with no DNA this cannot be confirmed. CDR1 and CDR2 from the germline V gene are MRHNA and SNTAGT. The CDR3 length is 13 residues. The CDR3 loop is CASSDTTGGPTVF.

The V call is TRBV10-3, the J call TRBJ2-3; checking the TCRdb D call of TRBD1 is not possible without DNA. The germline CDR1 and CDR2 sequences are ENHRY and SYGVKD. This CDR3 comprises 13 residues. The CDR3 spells CAIGVVGADTQYF.

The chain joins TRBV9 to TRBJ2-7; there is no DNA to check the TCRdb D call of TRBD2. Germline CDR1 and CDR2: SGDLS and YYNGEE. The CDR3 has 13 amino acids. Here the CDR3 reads CASSVSEGYEQYF.

The CDR3 region is CASSLDRVNEKLFF. The V call is TRBV5-5, the J call TRBJ1-4. CDR3 length: 14 amino acids. CDR1 is SGHKS and CDR2 is YYEKEE in the germline V gene (reference sequence).

This CDR3 is CASSSDWDISFQETQYF. The V call is TRBV5-8, the J call TRBJ2-5; TCRdb's assignment of TRBD1 cannot be checked, as there is no DNA. Germline lookup yields CDR1 SGHTS and CDR2 YDEGEE. CDR3 length: 17 amino acids.

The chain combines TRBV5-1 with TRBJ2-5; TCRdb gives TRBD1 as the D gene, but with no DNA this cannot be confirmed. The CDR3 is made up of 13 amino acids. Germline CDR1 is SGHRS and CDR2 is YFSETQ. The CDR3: CASTKGSGETQYF.

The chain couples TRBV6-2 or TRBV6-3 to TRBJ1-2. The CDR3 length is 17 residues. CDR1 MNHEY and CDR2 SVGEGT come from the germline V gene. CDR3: CASSYPYRKGVNYGYTF.

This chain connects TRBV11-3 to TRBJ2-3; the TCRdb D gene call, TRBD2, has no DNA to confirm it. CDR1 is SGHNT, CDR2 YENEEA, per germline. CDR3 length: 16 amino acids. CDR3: CASSPTLARRADTQYF.

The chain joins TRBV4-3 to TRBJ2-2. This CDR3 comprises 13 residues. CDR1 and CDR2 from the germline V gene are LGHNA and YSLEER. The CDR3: CASSQSMIGELFF.

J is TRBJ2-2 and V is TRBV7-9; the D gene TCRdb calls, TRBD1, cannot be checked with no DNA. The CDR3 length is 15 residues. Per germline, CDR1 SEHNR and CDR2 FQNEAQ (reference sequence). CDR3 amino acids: CASSFGEPGTGELFF.

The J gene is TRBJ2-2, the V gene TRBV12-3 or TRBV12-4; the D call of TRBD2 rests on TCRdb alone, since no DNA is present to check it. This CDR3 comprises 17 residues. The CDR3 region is CASSNEGALPRTGELFF.

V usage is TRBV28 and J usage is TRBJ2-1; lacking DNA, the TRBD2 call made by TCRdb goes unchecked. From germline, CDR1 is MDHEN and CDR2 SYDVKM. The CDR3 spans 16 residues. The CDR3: CASSYPGLAFKNEQFF.

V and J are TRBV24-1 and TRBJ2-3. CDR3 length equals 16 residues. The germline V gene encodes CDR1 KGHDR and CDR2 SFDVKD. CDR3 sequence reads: CATSDLAHSSTDTQYF.

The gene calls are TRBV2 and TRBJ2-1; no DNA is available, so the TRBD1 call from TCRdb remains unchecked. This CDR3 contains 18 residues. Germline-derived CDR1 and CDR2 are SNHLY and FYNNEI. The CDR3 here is CASSWGTPRTSSYNEQFF.

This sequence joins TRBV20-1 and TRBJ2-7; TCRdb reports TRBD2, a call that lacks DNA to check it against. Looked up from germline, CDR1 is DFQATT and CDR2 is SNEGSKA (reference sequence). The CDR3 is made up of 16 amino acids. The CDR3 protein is CSASGTSGGYSYEQYF.

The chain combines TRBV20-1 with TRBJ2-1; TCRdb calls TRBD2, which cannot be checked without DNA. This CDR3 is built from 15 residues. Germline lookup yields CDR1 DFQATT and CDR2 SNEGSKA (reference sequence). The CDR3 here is CSANPYGPRPGEQFF.

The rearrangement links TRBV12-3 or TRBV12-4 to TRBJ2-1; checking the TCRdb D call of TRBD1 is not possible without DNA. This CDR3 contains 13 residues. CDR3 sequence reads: CASSAPRGDEQFF.

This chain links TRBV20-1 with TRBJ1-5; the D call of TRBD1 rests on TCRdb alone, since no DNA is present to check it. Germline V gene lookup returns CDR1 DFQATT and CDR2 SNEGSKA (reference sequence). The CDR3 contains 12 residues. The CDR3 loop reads CSAGGRNQPQHF.

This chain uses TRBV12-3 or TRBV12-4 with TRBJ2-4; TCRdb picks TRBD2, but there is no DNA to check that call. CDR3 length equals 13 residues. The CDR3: CASASRRGDIQYF.

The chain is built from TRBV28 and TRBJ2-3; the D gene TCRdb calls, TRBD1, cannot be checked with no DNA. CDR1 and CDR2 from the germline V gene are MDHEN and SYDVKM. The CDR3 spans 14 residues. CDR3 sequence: CASSLGDSRYTQYF.

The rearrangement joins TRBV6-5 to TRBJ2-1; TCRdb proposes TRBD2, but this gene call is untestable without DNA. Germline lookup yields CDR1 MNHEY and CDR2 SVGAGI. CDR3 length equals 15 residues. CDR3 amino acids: CASSYSGASGDEQFF.

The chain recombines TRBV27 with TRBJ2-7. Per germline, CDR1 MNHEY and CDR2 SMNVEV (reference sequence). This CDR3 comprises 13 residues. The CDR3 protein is CASNPKRGNEQYF.

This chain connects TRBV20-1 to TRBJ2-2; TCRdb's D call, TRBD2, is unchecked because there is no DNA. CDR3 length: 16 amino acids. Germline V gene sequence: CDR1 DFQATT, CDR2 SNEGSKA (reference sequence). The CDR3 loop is CSASVPGTSGSGELFF.

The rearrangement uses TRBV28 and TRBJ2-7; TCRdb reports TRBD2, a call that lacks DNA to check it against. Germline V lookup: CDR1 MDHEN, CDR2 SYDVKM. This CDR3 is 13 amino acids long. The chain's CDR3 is CASRWDSGYEQYF.

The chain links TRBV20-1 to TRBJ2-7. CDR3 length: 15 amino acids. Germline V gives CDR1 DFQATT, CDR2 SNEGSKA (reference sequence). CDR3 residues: CSARSPKRITYEQYF.

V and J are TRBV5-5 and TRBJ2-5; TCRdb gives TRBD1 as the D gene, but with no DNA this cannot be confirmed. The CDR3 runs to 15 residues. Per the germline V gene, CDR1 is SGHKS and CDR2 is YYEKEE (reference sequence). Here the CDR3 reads CASSFGTGGRETQYF. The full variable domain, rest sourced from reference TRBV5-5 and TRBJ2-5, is DAGVTQSPTHLIKTRGQQVTLRCSPISGHKSVSWYQQVLGQGPQFIFQYYEKEERGRGNFPDRFSARQFPNYSSELNVNALLLGDSALYLCASSFGTGGRETQYFGPGTRLLVL.